A selection of T cell receptor beta chains follows, all from one sample in a study of T cell responses to AZD1222 COVID-19 vaccine. Produced via immunoSEQ multiplex PCR; TCRdb's table is partial and in-frame only. Of roughly 100,000 clones listed, roughly 86% are singletons. The material was peripheral blood, obtained on day 0 of AZD1222 vaccination. The receptor set was obtained from an adult in good health. Both conserved end residues are part of each CDR3. Each record gives: CDR3 protein, J gene, clone size, V gene. Size is omitted from some rows. Given values are once, few, many or a class for expanded clones.

CASSLTELGEQYF | TRBJ2-7 | . | TRBV12-3/TRBV12-4
CATSRPGTVNEKLFF | TRBJ1-4 | . | TRBV15
CASSQVNNPGYGYTF | TRBJ1-2 | many | TRBV14
CASSPRDRGTDTQYF | TRBJ2-3 | once | TRBV5-1
CSVDKSATYGYTF | TRBJ1-2 | . | TRBV29-1
CASSPWTEGGETQYF | TRBJ2-5 | . | TRBV11-2
CSVVDGTYEQYF | TRBJ2-7 | . | TRBV29-1
CASRDGTRKGYTF | TRBJ1-2 | . | TRBV2
CASSPPEVVSSQPQHF | TRBJ1-5 | . | TRBV28
CASSLGGRAYGYTF | TRBJ1-2 | once | TRBV7-8
CASSSGTSGYNEQFF | TRBJ2-1 | . | TRBV10-1
CASGGVRQYF | TRBJ2-5 | . | TRBV9
CASSQKGQGDGYTF | TRBJ1-2 | . | TRBV7-2
CATRQGSLETQYF | TRBJ2-5 | . | TRBV19
CASSPRPTGMNTEAFF | TRBJ1-1 | . | TRBV11-2
CASSRDFKLGNEQFF | TRBJ2-1 | once | TRBV10-2
CASSPGQGAGPNYGYTF | TRBJ1-2 | . | TRBV11-2
CASSSVGGGQETQYF | TRBJ2-5 | . | TRBV6-5
CASSLDGTGELFF | TRBJ2-2 | once | TRBV11-2
CASSSAGTADYEQYF | TRBJ2-7 | . | TRBV7-9
CASSQDVGFEQYF | TRBJ2-7 | . | TRBV4-2
CASSPEMVRGSEQYF | TRBJ2-7 | . | TRBV2
CASSGQGAYEQYF | TRBJ2-7 | . | TRBV28
CASSPETSGVGEQYF | TRBJ2-7 | . | TRBV5-4
CASSEAEETQYF | TRBJ2-5 | once | TRBV2
CASSFGNYGYTF | TRBJ1-2 | . | TRBV27
CASSYNSGSYEQYF | TRBJ2-7 | . | TRBV6-2/TRBV6-3
CASSLGAANTGELFF | TRBJ2-2 | . | TRBV7-2
CAWASGTGGGGYTF | TRBJ1-2 | few | TRBV30
CASTRGTVNSPLHF | TRBJ1-6 | . | TRBV2
CASSLFFEPGANVLTF | TRBJ2-6 | . | TRBV7-9
CASSLGTGSYGYTF | TRBJ1-2 | . | TRBV13
CASMGGTDIYEQYF | TRBJ2-7 | . | TRBV6-4
CASSFDLGGNTEAFF | TRBJ1-1 | . | TRBV5-1
CASSGNLAAADTQYF | TRBJ2-3 | once | TRBV5-1
CASSYYRGTKNTEAFF | TRBJ1-1 | . | TRBV6-2/TRBV6-3
CASSYGGSGVQYEQYF | TRBJ2-7 | . | TRBV6-5
CASSLGRHQPQHF | TRBJ1-5 | . | TRBV28
CASSSGTGGEAFF | TRBJ1-1 | once | TRBV7-2
CAWSVTVNEKLFF | TRBJ1-4 | once | TRBV30
CSALAYNEQFF | TRBJ2-1 | . | TRBV20-1
CASSLTTGASYNSPLHF | TRBJ1-6 | . | TRBV28
CASSVLSGGASDTQYF | TRBJ2-3 | . | TRBV9
CASSVEGDSNYGYTF | TRBJ1-2 | few | TRBV9
CASSQVWDFGGGKAFF | TRBJ1-1 | . | TRBV4-2
CASTPTGPYEQYF | TRBJ2-7 | . | TRBV6-2/TRBV6-3
CASSLRGLRGGQETQYF | TRBJ2-5 | once | TRBV27
CASSPPAGTDTQYF | TRBJ2-3 | once | TRBV5-1